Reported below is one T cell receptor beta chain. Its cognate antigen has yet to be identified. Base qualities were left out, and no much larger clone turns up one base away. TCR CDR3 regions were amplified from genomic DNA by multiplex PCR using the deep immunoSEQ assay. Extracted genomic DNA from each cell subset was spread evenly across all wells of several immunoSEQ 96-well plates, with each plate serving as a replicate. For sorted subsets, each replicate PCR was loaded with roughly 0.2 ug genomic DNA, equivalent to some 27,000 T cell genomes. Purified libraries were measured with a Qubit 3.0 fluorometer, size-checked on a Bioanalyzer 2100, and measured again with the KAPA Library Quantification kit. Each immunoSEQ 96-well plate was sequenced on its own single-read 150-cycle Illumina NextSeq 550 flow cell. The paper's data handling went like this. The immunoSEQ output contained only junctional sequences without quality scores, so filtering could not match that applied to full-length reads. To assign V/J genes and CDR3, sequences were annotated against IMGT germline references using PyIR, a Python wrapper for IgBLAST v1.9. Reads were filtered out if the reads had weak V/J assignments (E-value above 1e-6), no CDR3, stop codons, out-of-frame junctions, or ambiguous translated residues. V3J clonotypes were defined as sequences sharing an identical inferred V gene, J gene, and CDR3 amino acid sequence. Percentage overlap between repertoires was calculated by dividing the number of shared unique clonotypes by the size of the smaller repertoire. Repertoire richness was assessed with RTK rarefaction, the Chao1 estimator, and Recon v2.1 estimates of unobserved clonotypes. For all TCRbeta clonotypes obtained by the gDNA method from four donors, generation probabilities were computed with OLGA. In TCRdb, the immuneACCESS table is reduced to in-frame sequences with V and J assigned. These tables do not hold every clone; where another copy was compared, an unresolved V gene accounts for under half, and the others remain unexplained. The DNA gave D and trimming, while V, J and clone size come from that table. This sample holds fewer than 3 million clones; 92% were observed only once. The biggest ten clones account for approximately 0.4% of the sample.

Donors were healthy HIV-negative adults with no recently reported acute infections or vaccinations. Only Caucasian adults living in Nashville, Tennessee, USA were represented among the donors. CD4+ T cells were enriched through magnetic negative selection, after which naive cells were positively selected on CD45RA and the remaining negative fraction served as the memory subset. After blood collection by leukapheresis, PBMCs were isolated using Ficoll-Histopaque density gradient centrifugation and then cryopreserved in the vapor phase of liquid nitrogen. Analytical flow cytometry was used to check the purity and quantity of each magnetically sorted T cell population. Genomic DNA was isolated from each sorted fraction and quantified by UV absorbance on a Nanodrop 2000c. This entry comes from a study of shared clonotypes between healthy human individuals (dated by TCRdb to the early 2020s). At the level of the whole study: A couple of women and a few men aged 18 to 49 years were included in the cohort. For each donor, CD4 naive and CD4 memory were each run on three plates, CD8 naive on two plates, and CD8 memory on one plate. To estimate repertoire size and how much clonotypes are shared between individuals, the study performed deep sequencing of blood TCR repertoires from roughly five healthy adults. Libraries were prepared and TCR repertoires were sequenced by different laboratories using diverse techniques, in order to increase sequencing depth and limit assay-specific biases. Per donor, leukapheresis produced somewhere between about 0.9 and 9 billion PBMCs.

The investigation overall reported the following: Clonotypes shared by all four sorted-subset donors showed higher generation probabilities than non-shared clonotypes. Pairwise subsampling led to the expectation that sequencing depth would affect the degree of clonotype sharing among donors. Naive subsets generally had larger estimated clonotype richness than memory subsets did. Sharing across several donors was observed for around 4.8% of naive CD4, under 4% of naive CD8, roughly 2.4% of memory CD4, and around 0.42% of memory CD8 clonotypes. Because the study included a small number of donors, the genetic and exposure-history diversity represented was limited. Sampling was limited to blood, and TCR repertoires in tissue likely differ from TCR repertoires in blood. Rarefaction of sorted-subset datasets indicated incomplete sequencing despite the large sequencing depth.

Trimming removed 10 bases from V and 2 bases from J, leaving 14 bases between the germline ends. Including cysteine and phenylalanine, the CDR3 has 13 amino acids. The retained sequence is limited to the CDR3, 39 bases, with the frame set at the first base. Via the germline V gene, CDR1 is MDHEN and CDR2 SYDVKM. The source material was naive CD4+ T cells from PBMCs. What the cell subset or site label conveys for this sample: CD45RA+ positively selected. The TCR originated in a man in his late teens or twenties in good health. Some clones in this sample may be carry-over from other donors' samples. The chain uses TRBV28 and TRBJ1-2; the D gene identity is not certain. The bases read TGTGCCACGGGTGAAATGTGGAACTATGGCTACACCTTC. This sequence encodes CATGEMWNYGYTF.